This TCR beta chain was documented in a study of T-cell memory formation after mild COVID-19. Overall study context: Largely, TCR clusters stayed within a single donor.

In this sample, this clonotype turned up a few times. Its target is unknown. Trimming removed 3 bases from V and 1 base from J, with 7 bases in between. The CDR3 is made up of 14 amino acids. Per the germline V gene, CDR1 is SGDLS and CDR2 is YYNGEE. TCRdb itself ran the 5' RACE reads through MiXCR, one entry per CDR3 protein. The table lists about 440,000 distinct CDR3 sequences, 15% to 25% of them singletons. Findings and limits, study-wide: Clones contracting over day 15 to 85 were CD4/CD8 balanced, with later expanders leaning CD4+.

Sequenced material: PBMCs or a T cell subset sorted from them (not recorded which). This clonotype originated in an adult woman who had mild COVID-19 (a few samples of this study predate the infection). Cell type and time point are not known. The chain joins TRBV9 to TRBJ2-2; D remains ambiguous. CDR3 in amino acids: CASSAHRNTGELFF. CDR3 in DNA: TGTGCCAGCAGCGCTCACCGGAACACCGGGGAGCTGTTTTTT.